What follows is one T cell receptor (beta chain) and its context. Its antigen is not identified. The germline V gene has CDR1 DFQATT and CDR2 SNEGSKA (reference sequence). V gave up 3 bases and J gave up 0 bases, with 9 bases separating them. CDR3 size: 15 residues. The data originate from a study of vaccination and CD4 T cells after COVID-19. Study-wide background: Median time from COVID diagnosis to post-COVID sampling was 100 to 130 days (35 to 161). Stimulation used overlapping spike peptides from SARS-CoV-2, HCoV-NL63, HCoV-OC43 and HCoV-229E.

Treatment of the sample: 10-day PBMC culture with coronavirus spike peptide pools or control peptides (ViraFEST assay). Ahead of the COVID-19 pandemic (2011-2018), the CD4+ T cells of the unexposed donor were collected. With the Oncomine TCR Beta short-read assay, DNA from cultured CD4+ T cells was sequenced. MiXCR, applied by TCRdb to the PCR reads, yields one record per CDR3 protein. The sample holds 7,200 or so distinct CDR3 sequences; 50% to 55% are singletons and the top ten take roughly 31%. The genes are TRBV20-1 and TRBJ1-6, with a possible D match to TRBD1 (5 bases). Sequenced material: CD4+ T cells from blood, cultured in vitro. The clonotype comes from a human donor in good health. The CDR3 DNA follows: TGCAGTGCTAGTTCAGACAGCTCCTATAATTCACCCCTCCACTTT. Encoded protein: CSASSDSSYNSPLHF.